The present T cell receptor (beta chain) was sequenced within a study of blood T cell repertoires in COVID-19. Across the whole study: PBMCs, B-cell-depleted T cells, or T cells were the source of the cDNA or gDNA that made up the material.

This clone was seen only a few times. In the authors' methods: It was from reference gene primer amplification that nucleated cell counts were estimated. The protocol was immunoSEQ multiplex PCR, while the TCRdb copy is restricted to in-frame clones and leaves out a portion. That table furnishes V, J and clone size, whereas the DNA furnished D and trimming. The sample contains more than 95,000 clones, almost 85% of which appear only once. The CDR3 contains 15 residues. V gave up 4 bases and J gave up 3 bases, with 17 bases separating them. Per germline, CDR1 SGHRS and CDR2 YFSETQ. The rearrangement links TRBV5-1 to TRBJ2-7; weak D call: TRBD2 (5 bases). Input material: peripheral blood. This receptor was obtained from a man aged 65 to 79 with active or convalescent COVID-19. In DNA, the CDR3 is TGCGCCAGCAGCCGGGATACTAGTATTCTCTACGAGCAGTACTTC. As protein: CASSRDTSILYEQYF.